This paragraph covers one TCR beta chain sequence. The antigen remains undetermined. The cDNA had a unique molecular identifier and a template-switch universal primer site. TCRdb recomputed calls from the 5' RACE reads with MiXCR, one row per CDR3 protein. The sample includes about 700,000 distinct CDR3 sequences, approximately 6.1% seen only once; the top ten take 1.5% to 2%. This specimen comes from a study of identical twins. The germline V gene encodes CDR1 SEHNR and CDR2 FQNEAQ (reference sequence). This CDR3 spans 11 amino acids. Trimming shortened V by 1 base and J by 13 bases, and 5 bases separated the two germline ends. Regarding the study as a whole: Abundant beta clonotypes from cord blood had fewer insertions, unlike memory repertoires, which showed none. Modeled out-of-frame TCR alpha sharing in monozygotic twins fell below observed levels.

The V call is TRBV7-9, the J call TRBJ1-6; D not certain. The specimen sequenced was naive T cells sorted from blood. This sequence originates from a man younger than 35 in good health. CDR3 DNA sequence: TGTGCCAGCAGCTTAGGTCGGCCCCTCCACTTT. Translation gives CASSLGRPLHF. The whole variable domain, filled in from reference TRBV7-9 and TRBJ1-6, reads DTGVSQNPRHKITKRGQNVTFRCDPISEHNRLYWYRQTLGQGPEFLTYFQNEAQLEKSRLLSDRFSAERPKGSFSTLEIQRTEQGDSAMYLCASSLGRPLHFGNGTRLTVT.